This T cell receptor beta chain was identified in a study of control samples from healthy donors and cancer patients. The table came from immunoSEQ multiplex PCR; TCRdb's copy has only in-frame clones and leaves some out. The sample gives some 170,000 clones, over 90% of which show up once; about 0.94% is in the top ten. The sample was blood. The sequence was obtained from a woman between 25 and 40 years old in good health.

The CDR3 spells CASRKGQANEKLFF. CDR3 bases: TGTGCCAGCCGGAAGGGACAGGCTAATGAAAAACTGTTTTTT. The chain recombines TRBV25-1 with TRBJ1-4; TRBD1 agrees at 8 bases. This CDR3 spans 14 amino acids. J lost 3 bases, V lost 8 bases, and 5 bases had no gene match. Germline CDR1 and CDR2: MGHDK and SYGVNS.